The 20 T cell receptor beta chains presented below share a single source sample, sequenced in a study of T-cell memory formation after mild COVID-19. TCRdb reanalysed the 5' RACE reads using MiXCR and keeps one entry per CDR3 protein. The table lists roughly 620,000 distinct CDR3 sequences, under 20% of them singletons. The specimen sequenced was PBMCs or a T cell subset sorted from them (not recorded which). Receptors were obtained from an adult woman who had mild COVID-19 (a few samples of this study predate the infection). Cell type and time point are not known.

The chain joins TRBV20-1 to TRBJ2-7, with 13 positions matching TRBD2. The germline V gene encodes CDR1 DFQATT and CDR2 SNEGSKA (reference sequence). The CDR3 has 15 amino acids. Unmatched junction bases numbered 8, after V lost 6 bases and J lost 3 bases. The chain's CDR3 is CSANAGTSGVYEQYF. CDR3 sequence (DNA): TGCAGTGCGAACGCCGGGACTAGCGGGGTCTACGAGCAGTACTTC.

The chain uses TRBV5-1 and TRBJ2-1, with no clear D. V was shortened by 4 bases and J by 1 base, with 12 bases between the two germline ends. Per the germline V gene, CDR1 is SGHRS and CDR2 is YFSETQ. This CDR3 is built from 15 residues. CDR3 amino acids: CASSLRLGSYNEQFF. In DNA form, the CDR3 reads TGCGCCAGCAGCCTCCGGCTAGGGTCCTACAATGAGCAGTTCTTC.

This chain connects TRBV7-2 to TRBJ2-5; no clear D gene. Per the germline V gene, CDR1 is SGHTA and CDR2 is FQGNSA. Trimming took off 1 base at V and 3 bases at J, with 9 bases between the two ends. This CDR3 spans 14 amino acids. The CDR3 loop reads CASSLERVKETQYF. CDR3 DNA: TGTGCCAGCAGCTTAGAACGGGTAAAAGAGACCCAGTACTTC.

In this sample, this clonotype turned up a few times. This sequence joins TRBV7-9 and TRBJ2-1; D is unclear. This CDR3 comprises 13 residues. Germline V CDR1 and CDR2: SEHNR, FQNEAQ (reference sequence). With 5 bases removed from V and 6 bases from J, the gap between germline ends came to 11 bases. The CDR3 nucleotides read TGTGCCAGCAGCCCTACCCCGATCAATGAGCAGTTCTTC. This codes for CASSPTPINEQFF.

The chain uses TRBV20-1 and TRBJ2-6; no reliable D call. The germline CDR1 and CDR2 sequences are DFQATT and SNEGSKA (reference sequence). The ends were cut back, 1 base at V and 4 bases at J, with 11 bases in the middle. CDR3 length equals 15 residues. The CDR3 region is CSARAQLAGANVLTF. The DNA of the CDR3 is TGCAGTGCTAGAGCTCAGCTTGCCGGGGCCAACGTCCTGACTTTC.

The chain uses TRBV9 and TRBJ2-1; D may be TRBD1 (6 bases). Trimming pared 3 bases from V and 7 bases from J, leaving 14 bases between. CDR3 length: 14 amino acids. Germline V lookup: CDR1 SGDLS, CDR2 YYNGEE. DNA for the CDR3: TGTGCCAGCAGCGGAACCAGGGGCTGGAATGAGCAGTTCTTC. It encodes CASSGTRGWNEQFF.

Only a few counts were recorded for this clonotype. The CDR3 spells CASSFSRGLTGELFF. The CDR3 DNA reads as TGTGCCAGCAGCTTCAGTAGGGGCCTCACCGGGGAGCTGTTTTTT. The chain couples TRBV7-8 to TRBJ2-2; a possible D gene is TRBD1 (5 bases). There are 15 residues in the CDR3. The germline CDR1 and CDR2 sequences are SGHVS and FQNEAQ. V lost 3 bases to trimming and J lost 4 bases, with 12 bases between them. The variable domain in full, with the rest retrieved from reference TRBV7-8 and TRBJ2-2, is GAGVSQSPRYKVAKRGQDVALRCDPISGHVSLFWYQQALGQGPEFLTYFQNEAQLDKSGLPSDRFFAERPEGSVSTLKIQRTQQEDSAVYLCASSFSRGLTGELFFGEGSRLTVL.

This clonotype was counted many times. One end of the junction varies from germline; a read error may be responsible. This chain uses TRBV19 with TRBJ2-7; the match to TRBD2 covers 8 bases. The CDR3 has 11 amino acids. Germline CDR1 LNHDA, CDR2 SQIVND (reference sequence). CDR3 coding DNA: TGCGCCAGCAGCGGGGGAGGCGAGCAGTACTTC. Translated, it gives CASSGGGEQYF.

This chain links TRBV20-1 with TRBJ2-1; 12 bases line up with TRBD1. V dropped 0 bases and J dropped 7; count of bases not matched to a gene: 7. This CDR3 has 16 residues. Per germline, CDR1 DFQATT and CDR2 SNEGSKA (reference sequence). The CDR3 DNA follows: TGCAGTGCTAGAGATAAGGGACAGGGGGCCGGGAATGAGCAGTTCTTC. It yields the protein CSARDKGQGAGNEQFF.

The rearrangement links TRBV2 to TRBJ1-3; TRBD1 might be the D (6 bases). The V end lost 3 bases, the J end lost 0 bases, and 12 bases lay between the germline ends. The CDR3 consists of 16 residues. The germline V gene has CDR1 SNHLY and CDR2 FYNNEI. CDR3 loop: CASSEGRGHSGNTIYF. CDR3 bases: TGTGCCAGCAGTGAGGGGCGGGGACACTCTGGAAACACCATATATTTT.

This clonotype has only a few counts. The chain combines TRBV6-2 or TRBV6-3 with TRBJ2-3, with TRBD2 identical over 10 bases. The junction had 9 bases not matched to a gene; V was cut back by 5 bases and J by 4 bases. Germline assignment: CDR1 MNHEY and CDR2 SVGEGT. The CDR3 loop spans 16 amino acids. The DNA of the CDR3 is TGTGCCAGCAGTAAGCGGGAGGGGTTGTTTGCAGATACGCAGTATTTT. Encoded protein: CASSKREGLFADTQYF.

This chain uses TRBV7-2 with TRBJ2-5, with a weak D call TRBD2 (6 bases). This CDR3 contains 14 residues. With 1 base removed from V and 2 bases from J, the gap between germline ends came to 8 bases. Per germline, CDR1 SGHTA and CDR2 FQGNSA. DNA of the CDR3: TGTGCCAGCAGCTTAGAAAGCGGGCAAGAGACCCAGTACTTC. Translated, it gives CASSLESGQETQYF.

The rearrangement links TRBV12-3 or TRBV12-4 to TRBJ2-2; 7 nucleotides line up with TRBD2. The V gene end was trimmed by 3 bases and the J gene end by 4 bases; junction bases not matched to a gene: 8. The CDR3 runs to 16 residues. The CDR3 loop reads CASSFLLADPTGELFF. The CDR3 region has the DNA TGTGCCAGCAGTTTTCTCCTAGCGGATCCCACCGGGGAGCTGTTTTTT.

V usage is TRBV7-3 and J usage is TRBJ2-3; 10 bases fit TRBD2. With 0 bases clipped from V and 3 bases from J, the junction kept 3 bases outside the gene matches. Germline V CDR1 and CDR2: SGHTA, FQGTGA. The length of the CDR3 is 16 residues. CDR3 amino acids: CASSLTGAGGTDTQYF. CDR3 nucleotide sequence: TGTGCCAGCAGCTTAACGGGAGCGGGGGGGACAGATACGCAGTATTTT.

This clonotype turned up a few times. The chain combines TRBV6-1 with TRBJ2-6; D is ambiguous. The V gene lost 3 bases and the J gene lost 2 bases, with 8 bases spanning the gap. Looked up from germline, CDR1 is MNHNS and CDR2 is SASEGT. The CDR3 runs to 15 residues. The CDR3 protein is CASSDSFAGANVLTF. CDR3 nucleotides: TGTGCCAGCAGTGACAGCTTCGCTGGGGCCAACGTCCTGACTTTC.

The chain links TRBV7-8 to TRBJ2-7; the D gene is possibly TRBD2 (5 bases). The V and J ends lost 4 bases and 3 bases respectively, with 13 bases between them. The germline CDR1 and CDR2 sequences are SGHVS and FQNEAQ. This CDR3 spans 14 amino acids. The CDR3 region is CASSSPQRHYEQYF. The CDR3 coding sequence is TGTGCCAGCAGCTCACCTCAGCGGCACTACGAGCAGTACTTC.

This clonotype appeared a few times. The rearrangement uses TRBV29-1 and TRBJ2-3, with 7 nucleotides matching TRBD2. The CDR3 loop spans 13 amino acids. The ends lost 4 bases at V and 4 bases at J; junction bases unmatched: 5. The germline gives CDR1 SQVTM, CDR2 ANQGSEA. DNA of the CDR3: TGCAGCGTTGTTCCGGGAGGCTCAGATACGCAGTATTTT. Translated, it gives CSVVPGGSDTQYF.

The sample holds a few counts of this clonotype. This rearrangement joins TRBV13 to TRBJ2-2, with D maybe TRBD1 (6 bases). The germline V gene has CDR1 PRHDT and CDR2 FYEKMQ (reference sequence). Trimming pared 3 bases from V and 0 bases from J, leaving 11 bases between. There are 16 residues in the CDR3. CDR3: CASSFPGTTNTGELFF. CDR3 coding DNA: TGTGCCAGCAGCTTCCCTGGGACAACGAACACCGGGGAGCTGTTTTTT.

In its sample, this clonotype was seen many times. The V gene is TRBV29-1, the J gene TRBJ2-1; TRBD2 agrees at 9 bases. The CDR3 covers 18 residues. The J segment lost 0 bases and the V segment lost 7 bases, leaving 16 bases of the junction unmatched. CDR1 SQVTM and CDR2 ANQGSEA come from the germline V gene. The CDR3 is CSARRAGGSPSSYNEQFF. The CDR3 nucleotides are TGCAGCGCTCGGCGGGCGGGAGGGAGCCCCAGCTCCTACAATGAGCAGTTCTTC.

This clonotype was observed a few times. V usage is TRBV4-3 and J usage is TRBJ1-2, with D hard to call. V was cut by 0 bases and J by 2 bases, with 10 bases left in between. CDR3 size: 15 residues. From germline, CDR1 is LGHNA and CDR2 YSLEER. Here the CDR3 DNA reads TGCGCCAGCAGCCAAGATATTGTGACCAACTATGGCTACACCTTC. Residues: CASSQDIVTNYGYTF.